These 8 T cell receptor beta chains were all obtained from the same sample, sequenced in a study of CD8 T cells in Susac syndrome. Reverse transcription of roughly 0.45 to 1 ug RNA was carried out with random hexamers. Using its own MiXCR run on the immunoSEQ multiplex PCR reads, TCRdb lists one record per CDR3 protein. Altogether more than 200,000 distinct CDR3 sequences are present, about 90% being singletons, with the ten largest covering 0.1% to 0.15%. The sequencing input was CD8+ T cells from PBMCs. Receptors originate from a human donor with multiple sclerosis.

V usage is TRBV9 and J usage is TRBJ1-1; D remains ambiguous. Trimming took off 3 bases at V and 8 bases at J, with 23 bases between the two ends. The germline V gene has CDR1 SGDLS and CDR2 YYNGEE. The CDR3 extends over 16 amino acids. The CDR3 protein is CASSGPDGQSRNEAFF. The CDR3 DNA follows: TGTGCCAGCAGCGGACCCGACGGGCAAAGTCGAAACGAAGCTTTCTTT.

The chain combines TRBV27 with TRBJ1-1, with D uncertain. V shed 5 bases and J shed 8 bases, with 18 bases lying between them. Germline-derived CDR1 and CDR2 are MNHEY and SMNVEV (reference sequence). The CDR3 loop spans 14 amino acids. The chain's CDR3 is CASSPHPHSGEAFF. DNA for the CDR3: TGTGCCAGCAGTCCTCACCCCCATAGCGGCGAAGCTTTCTTT.

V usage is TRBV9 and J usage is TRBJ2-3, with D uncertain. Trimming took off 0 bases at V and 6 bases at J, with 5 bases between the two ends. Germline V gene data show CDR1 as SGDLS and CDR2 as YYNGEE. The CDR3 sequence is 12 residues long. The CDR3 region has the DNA TGTGCCAGCAGCGTAGGACCGGATACGCAGTATTTT. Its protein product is CASSVGPDTQYF.

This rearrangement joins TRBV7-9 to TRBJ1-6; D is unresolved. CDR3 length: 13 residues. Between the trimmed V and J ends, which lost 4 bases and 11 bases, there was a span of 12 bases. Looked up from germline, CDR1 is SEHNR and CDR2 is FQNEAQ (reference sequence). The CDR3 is CASSYDGSPPLHF. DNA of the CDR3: TGTGCCAGCAGCTACGACGGTAGTCCACCCCTCCACTTT.

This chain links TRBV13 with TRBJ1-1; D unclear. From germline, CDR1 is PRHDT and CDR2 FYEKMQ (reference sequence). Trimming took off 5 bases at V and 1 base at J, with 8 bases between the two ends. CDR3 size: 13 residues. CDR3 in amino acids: CASSPGPNTEAFF. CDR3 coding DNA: TGTGCCAGCAGCCCCGGACCGAACACTGAAGCTTTCTTT.

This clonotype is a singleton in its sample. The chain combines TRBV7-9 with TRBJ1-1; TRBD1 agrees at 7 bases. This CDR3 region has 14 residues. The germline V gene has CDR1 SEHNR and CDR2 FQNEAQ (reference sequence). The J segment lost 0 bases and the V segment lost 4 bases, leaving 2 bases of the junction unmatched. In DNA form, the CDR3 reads TGTGCCAGCAGCTCCGGGACAGTGAACACTGAAGCTTTCTTT. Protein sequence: CASSSGTVNTEAFF.

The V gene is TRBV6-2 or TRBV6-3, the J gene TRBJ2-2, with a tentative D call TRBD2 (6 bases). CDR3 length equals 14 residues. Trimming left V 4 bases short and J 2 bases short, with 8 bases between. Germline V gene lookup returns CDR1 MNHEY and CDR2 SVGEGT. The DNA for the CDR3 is TGTGCCAGCAGTTCGACTAGTAACACCGGGGAGCTGTTTTTT. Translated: CASSSTSNTGELFF.

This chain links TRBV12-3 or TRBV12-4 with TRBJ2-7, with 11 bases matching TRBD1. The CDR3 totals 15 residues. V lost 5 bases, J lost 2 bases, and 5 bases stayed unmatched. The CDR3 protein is CASSPKGQGAYEQYF. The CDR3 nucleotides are TGTGCCAGCAGTCCTAAGGGACAGGGGGCCTACGAGCAGTACTTC.